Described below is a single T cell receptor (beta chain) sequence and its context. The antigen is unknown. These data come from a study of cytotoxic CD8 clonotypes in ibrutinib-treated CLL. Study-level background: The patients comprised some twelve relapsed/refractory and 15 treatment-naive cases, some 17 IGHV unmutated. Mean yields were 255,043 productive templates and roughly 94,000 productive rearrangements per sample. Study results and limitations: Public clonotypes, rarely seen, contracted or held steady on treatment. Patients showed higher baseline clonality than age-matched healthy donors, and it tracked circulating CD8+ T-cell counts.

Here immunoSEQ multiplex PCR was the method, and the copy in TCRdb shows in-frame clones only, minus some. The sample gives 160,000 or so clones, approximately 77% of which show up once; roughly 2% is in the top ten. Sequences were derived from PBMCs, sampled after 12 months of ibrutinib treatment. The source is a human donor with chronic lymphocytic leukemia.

The CDR3 sequence: CASTLRAPGNYEQYF. The CDR3 nucleotides read TGTGCCAGCACTCTCCGGGCCCCCGGAAACTACGAGCAGTACTTC. The chain has TRBV28 and TRBJ2-7, with D unresolved. V lost 7 bases to trimming and J lost 3 bases, with 19 bases between them. Germline V gene data show CDR1 as MDHEN and CDR2 as SYDVKM. This CDR3 is built from 15 residues.